The rows below give T cell receptor beta chains drawn from one sample of a study of T cell responses to AZD1222 COVID-19 vaccine. The table came from immunoSEQ multiplex PCR; TCRdb's copy has only in-frame clones and leaves some out. Of roughly 150,000 clones in the sample, about 92% were seen once. The starting material was peripheral blood, obtained on day 0 of AZD1222 vaccination. The receptor set was obtained from an adult in good health. Both conserved end residues are part of each CDR3. The D gene is left open where the match is weak. Some rows mark clone size as missing; the rest say once, few, many or name a class of expanded clone.

J gene: TRBJ2-1
clone size: .
D gene: TRBD2
V gene: TRBV3-1/TRBV3-2
CDR3 protein: CASSPRAGGYNEQFF
CDR3 DNA: TGTGCCAGCAGCCCCCGGGCGGGGGGCTACAATGAGCAGTTCTTC

J gene: TRBJ2-7
clone size: .
D gene: TRBD2
V gene: TRBV14
CDR3 protein: CASSIRTGEGLAGGRYYEQYF
CDR3 DNA: TGTGCCAGCAGCATTCGGACAGGGGAGGGACTAGCGGGAGGAAGATACTACGAGCAGTACTTC

J gene: TRBJ2-1
clone size: .
D gene: TRBD2
V gene: TRBV7-6
CDR3 protein: CASSLVAGGKQFF
CDR3 DNA: TGTGCCAGCAGCTTAGTGGCGGGAGGGAAGCAGTTCTTC

J gene: TRBJ2-7
clone size: .
D gene: .
V gene: TRBV15
CDR3 protein: CATSRQAPITNEQYF
CDR3 DNA: TGTGCCACCAGCAGGCAGGCCCCAATTACGAACGAGCAGTACTTC

J gene: TRBJ2-5
clone size: .
D gene: .
V gene: TRBV6-5
CDR3 protein: CASSRRTKQETQYF
CDR3 DNA: TGTGCCAGCAGTCGACGGACTAAACAAGAGACCCAGTACTTC

J gene: TRBJ2-7
clone size: once
D gene: .
V gene: TRBV3-1/TRBV3-2
CDR3 protein: CASSQVAGTYEQYF
CDR3 DNA: TGTGCCAGCAGCCAAGTGGCGGGAACCTACGAGCAGTACTTC

J gene: TRBJ1-1
clone size: .
D gene: .
V gene: TRBV28
CDR3 protein: CASTEGDTEAFF
CDR3 DNA: TGTGCCAGCACTGAGGGGGACACTGAAGCTTTCTTT

J gene: TRBJ2-5
clone size: .
D gene: TRBD1
V gene: TRBV12-3/TRBV12-4
CDR3 protein: CASSDRGQETQYF
CDR3 DNA: TGTGCCAGCAGTGACAGGGGGCAAGAGACCCAGTACTTC

J gene: TRBJ1-1
clone size: .
D gene: TRBD1
V gene: TRBV7-2
CDR3 protein: CASRQQGRATEAFF
CDR3 DNA: TGTGCCAGCAGACAACAGGGGCGGGCCACTGAAGCTTTCTTT

J gene: TRBJ1-1
clone size: .
D gene: TRBD1
V gene: TRBV3-1/TRBV3-2
CDR3 protein: CASSQDRGRKAFF
CDR3 DNA: TGTGCCAGCAGCCAGGACAGGGGGCGAAAGGCTTTCTTT

J gene: TRBJ2-1
clone size: .
D gene: .
V gene: TRBV6-5
CDR3 protein: CASTIHNEQFF
CDR3 DNA: TGTGCCAGCACCATACACAATGAGCAGTTCTTC

J gene: TRBJ1-3
clone size: .
D gene: .
V gene: TRBV6-2/TRBV6-3
CDR3 protein: CASSDGQFSGNTIYF
CDR3 DNA: TGTGCCAGCAGTGACGGACAGTTCTCTGGAAACACCATATATTTT

J gene: TRBJ2-2
clone size: .
D gene: .
V gene: TRBV6-5
CDR3 protein: CASGYSGGELFF
CDR3 DNA: TGTGCCAGCGGTTATTCAGGAGGGGAGCTGTTTTTT

J gene: TRBJ2-3
clone size: .
D gene: TRBD2
V gene: TRBV4-1
CDR3 protein: CASSQTSPWDTQYF
CDR3 DNA: TGCGCCAGCAGCCAGACTAGCCCGTGGGATACGCAGTATTTT

J gene: TRBJ2-1
clone size: .
D gene: TRBD1
V gene: TRBV19
CDR3 protein: CASSPGQGLYNEQFF
CDR3 DNA: TGTGCCAGTAGTCCGGGACAGGGCCTCTACAATGAGCAGTTCTTC

J gene: TRBJ2-7
clone size: .
D gene: .
V gene: TRBV12-2
CDR3 protein: CPAARVFYEQYF
CDR3 DNA: TGTCCGGCCGCCCGGGTGTTCTACGAGCAGTACTTC

J gene: TRBJ1-1
clone size: .
D gene: .
V gene: TRBV5-5
CDR3 protein: CASSLGMNTEAFF
CDR3 DNA: TGTGCCAGCAGCTTGGGGATGAACACTGAAGCTTTCTTT

J gene: TRBJ2-5
clone size: .
D gene: TRBD1
V gene: TRBV5-1
CDR3 protein: CASSWGTGTGGFETQYF
CDR3 DNA: TGCGCCAGCAGCTGGGGGACCGGGACAGGGGGCTTTGAGACCCAGTACTTC

J gene: TRBJ2-3
clone size: .
D gene: .
V gene: TRBV30
CDR3 protein: CAWDQGTDTQYF
CDR3 DNA: TGTGCCTGGGATCAAGGCACAGATACGCAGTATTTT

J gene: TRBJ2-2
clone size: .
D gene: .
V gene: TRBV14
CDR3 protein: CASSQDLQSSDTGELFF
CDR3 DNA: TGTGCCAGCAGCCAAGATCTTCAATCCTCGGACACCGGGGAGCTGTTTTTT

J gene: TRBJ2-6
clone size: .
D gene: TRBD1
V gene: TRBV7-8
CDR3 protein: CASSSGQGVTSGVNVLTF
CDR3 DNA: TGTGCCAGCAGCTCCGGACAGGGGGTTACCTCTGGGGTCAACGTCCTGACTTTC

J gene: TRBJ2-3
clone size: .
D gene: .
V gene: TRBV9
CDR3 protein: CASSIFDRSSTDTQYF
CDR3 DNA: TGTGCCAGCAGCATTTTCGACAGGTCGAGCACAGATACGCAGTATTTT